Described below is a single T cell receptor (beta chain) sequence and its context. Its antigen is unidentified. The record originates from a study of CD8 T cells in ankylosing spondylitis. As the method for making TCR beta libraries, quantitative 5'-RACE with molecular barcodes was used. TCRdb used MiXCR to reprocess the 5' RACE reads, holding one entry per CDR3 protein. Seen here are about 800,000 distinct CDR3 sequences, approximately 12% observed once, and the top ten hold roughly 0.51%. CDR3 size: 15 residues. Germline values: CDR1 MNHEY, CDR2 SVGAGI. V gave up 7 bases and J gave up 1 base; unmatched junction bases: 5. Study-wide findings and caveats: Disease-linked clones displayed a CD8+ phenotype and appeared relatively rarely in peripheral blood. The study looked at matched synovial fluid samples from ankylosing spondylitis patients. Disease-linked clones were reported to be significantly enriched there. The study identified a TCR beta motif of seven or eight highly homologous variants that appeared characteristic of ankylosing spondylitis blood.

The V gene is TRBV6-5, the J gene TRBJ2-1; 9 bases line up with TRBD1. The sample consisted of blood, either unsorted or a sorted T cell fraction (not recorded which). The sequence was obtained from a male donor with ankylosing spondylitis. This CDR3 is CASTSGTGSYNEQFF. The CDR3 DNA reads as TGTGCCAGCACTTCCGGGACAGGGTCCTACAATGAGCAGTTCTTC.